The clone carrying this T cell receptor beta chain was seen at least ten times. These data originate in a study of blood T cell repertoires in COVID-19. TCRdb keeps only in-frame clones here, not all; method: immunoSEQ multiplex PCR. The table has about 190,000 clones, roughly 80% seen once; the top ten hold approximately 15%. This CDR3 has 13 residues. Trimming cost V 7 bases and J 8 bases, with 15 bases left between them. The V gene's germline CDR1 is SGHTA and CDR2 FQGTGA. The chain combines TRBV7-3 with TRBJ2-1, with unresolved D. This TCR came from a man between 60 and 75 years old with active or convalescent COVID-19. Sample: peripheral blood. CDR3 protein: CASNSPPADEQFF. The CDR3 DNA sequence: TGTGCCAGCAATTCCCCACCGGCGGATGAGCAGTTCTTC.